This paragraph covers one TCR beta chain sequence. The data originate from a study of cytomegalovirus exposure and HLA in healthy donors. The J segment lost 1 base and the V segment lost 4 bases, leaving 6 bases of the junction unmatched. The CDR3 is made up of 16 amino acids. The germline V gene has CDR1 SNHLY and CDR2 FYNNEI. The PCR was carried out with 60 Vbeta primers and 13 Jbeta primers. Using immunoSEQ multiplex PCR, the repertoire was profiled, and TCRdb retains in-frame clones only, with some absent. The repertoire includes 140,000 or so clones, around 80% of them detected once, and around 2.5% sits in the top ten.

Sequenced input: PBMCs. The sequence was obtained from a boy younger than 10 in good health and CMV-seronegative. The chain links TRBV2 to TRBJ1-5, with TRBD1 matching 8 bases. CDR3 region: CASSVPGGRSNQPQHF. The DNA of the CDR3 is TGTGCCAGCAGTGTCCCAGGGGGCAGAAGCAATCAGCCCCAGCATTTT. Filled out from reference TRBV2 and TRBJ1-5, the complete variable domain reads EPEVTQTPSHQVTQMGQEVILRCVPISNHLYFYWYRQILGQKVEFLVSFYNNEISEKSEIFDDQFSVERPDGSNFTLKIRSTKLEDSAMYFCASSVPGGRSNQPQHFGDGTRLSIL.